A single sample gave rise to the 5 T cell receptor beta chains below, sequenced in a study of post-analysis software for immune sequencing data. The TCR beta cDNA libraries contained unique molecular identifiers. TCRdb redid the calling of the PCR reads with MiXCR, one entry per CDR3 protein. The repertoire holds 380,000 or so distinct CDR3 sequences, with 30% to 45% as singletons. Whole-study results and caveats: Five or six TRBV segments, TRBV5-6, TRBV5-1 and TRBV20-1 among them, were found more frequent in patients than controls.

These receptors have no identified antigens. Sequenced input: blood. Every receptor here comes from a girl between 10 and 17 years old with multiple sclerosis.

This clonotype showed up many times. This sequence joins TRBV12-3 or TRBV12-4 and TRBJ2-1; 7 bases are shared with TRBD1. Trimming cost V 6 bases and J 9 bases; bases outside gene matches: 14. The CDR3 covers 15 residues. Here the CDR3 DNA reads TGTGCCAGCAGGGATGGTGCAGGGGGTTATGGTGAGCAGTTCTTC. Translated, it gives CASRDGAGGYGEQFF.

As regards this clonotype: At one boundary the junction diverges from the germline segment, which might be a read error. In DNA, the CDR3 is TGTGCCAGCAGTCCCAGTAGCTCTGGGGCCAACGTCCGGACTTTC. Translating gives CASSPSSSGANVRTF. The genes are TRBV12-3 or TRBV12-4 and TRBJ2-6, with D possibly TRBD1 on 5 matching bases. The CDR3 contains 15 residues.

This clonotype was seen only a few times. The chain links TRBV5-1 to TRBJ2-5; D not certain. Trimming pared 5 bases from V and 3 bases from J, leaving 8 bases between. CDR3 length equals 12 residues. Germline CDR1 SGHRS, CDR2 YFSETQ. The DNA of the CDR3 is TGCGCCAGCAGTCGGCAGGAAGAGACCCAGTACTTC. Translating it yields CASSRQEETQYF.

Only a few counts were recorded for this clonotype. The rearrangement links TRBV28 to TRBJ1-5; no definite D call. Trimming removed 2 bases from V and 5 bases from J, with 10 bases in between. Germline loops: CDR1 MDHEN, CDR2 SYDVKM. This CDR3 region has 14 residues. The chain's CDR3 is CASSLGGNHQPQHF. The CDR3 region has the DNA TGTGCCAGCAGTTTAGGAGGGAATCATCAGCCCCAGCATTTT.

This clonotype was observed a handful of times. The chain recombines TRBV29-1 with TRBJ1-4; D unclear. Trimming shortened V by 2 bases and J by 1 base, and 5 bases separated the two germline ends. This CDR3 is 13 amino acids long. Per germline, CDR1 SQVTM and CDR2 ANQGSEA. The CDR3 bases are TGCAGCGTTGAAAGTCAAACTAATGAAAAACTGTTTTTT. It specifies CSVESQTNEKLFF.